This T cell receptor beta chain stems from a study of Ad26.COV2.S vaccination and SARS-CoV-2 variants. In the study overall: Trial arm assignment for the donor was COV1001 Ad26.COV2.S. Participants got Ad26.COV2.S intramuscularly, once or twice 56 days apart. Study-wide results and limits: Responses of T cells in total may have been underestimated by the TCR breadth and depth analyses.

As to this clone: Its specificity is not known.

The V gene lost 5 bases and the J gene lost 4 bases, with 8 bases spanning the gap. The CDR3 has 12 residues. Per the germline V gene, CDR1 is SEHNR and CDR2 is FQNEAQ (reference sequence). Sequenced by immunoSEQ multiplex PCR; TCRdb stores in-frame clones only, minus some. The profile shows about 400,000 clones, approximately 90% of them singletons. Treatment meaning: roughly 18 received Ad26.COV2.S at low or high dose, single or two shots; several received placebo; per-sample allocation not given. Vaccine and placebo recipients were sampled on day 63 after the first injection. Expression of Wuhan-strain SARS-CoV-2 spike came from the Ad26 vector that formed the vaccine.

The genes are TRBV7-9 and TRBJ1-2; a weak D match, TRBD1 (5 bases). The TCR comes from a person between 18 and 65 years old who received the Ad26.COV2.S COVID-19 vaccine or a placebo. Sequenced here: peripheral blood, sampled in a trial of Ad26.COV2.S vaccine versus placebo. The CDR3 reads CASSRDLYGYTF. The CDR3 DNA follows: TGTGCCAGCAGCCGGGACCTCTATGGCTACACCTTC.